The 3 T cell receptor beta chains given below trace back to one sample, sequenced in a study of CD8+ T cells in alopecia areata. cDNA serving as the sequencing template came from extracted, reverse transcribed RNA. Profiled with immunoSEQ multiplex PCR; TCRdb holds only in-frame clones, not every one. Counted here are some 120,000 clones, around 48% occurring once; the ten biggest clones make up more than 9%. Sequenced: NKG2D-low CD8+ T cells sorted from blood. The source of these receptors is a human donor with alopecia areata.

The V and J genes are TRBV4-1 and TRBJ1-2, with D unclear. The ends were cut back, 1 base at V and 3 bases at J, with 6 bases in the middle. Germline V gene data show CDR1 as MGHRA and CDR2 as YSYEKL. CDR3 size: 13 residues. In DNA form, the CDR3 reads TGCGCCAGCAGCCAAGTGTTGGACTATGGCTACACCTTC. Its protein is CASSQVLDYGYTF.

V is TRBV2 and J is TRBJ2-6; 7 bases agree with TRBD1. The CDR3 sequence is 18 residues long. Trimming cost V 6 bases and J 0 bases; bases outside gene matches: 11. From germline, CDR1 is SNHLY and CDR2 FYNNEI. CDR3: CASREHRDSSSGANVLTF. DNA for the CDR3: TGTGCCAGCAGAGAACACCGGGACAGCTCCTCTGGGGCCAACGTCCTGACTTTC.

The CDR3 region is CAWNYYPGLAGVYNEQFF. The CDR3 DNA is TGTGCCTGGAATTACTATCCCGGACTAGCGGGGGTCTACAATGAGCAGTTCTTC. The chain recombines TRBV30 with TRBJ2-1, with 13 bases lining up with TRBD2. The length of the CDR3 is 18 residues. Germline assignment: CDR1 GTSNPN and CDR2 SVGIG (reference sequence). Germline trimming cut 4 bases from V and 3 bases from J; bases unmatched to any gene: 12.